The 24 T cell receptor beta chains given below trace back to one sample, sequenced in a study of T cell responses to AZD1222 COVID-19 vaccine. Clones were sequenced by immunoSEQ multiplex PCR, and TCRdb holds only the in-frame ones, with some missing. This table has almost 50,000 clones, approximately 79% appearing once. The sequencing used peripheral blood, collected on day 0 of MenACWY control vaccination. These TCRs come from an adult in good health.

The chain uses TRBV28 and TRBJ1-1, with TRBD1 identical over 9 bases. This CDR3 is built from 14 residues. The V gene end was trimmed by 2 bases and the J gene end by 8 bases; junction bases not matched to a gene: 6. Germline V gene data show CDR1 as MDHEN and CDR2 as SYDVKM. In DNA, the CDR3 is TGTGCCAGCAGTTTAAGGGGACAGGGCGACGAAGCTTTCTTT. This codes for CASSLRGQGDEAFF.

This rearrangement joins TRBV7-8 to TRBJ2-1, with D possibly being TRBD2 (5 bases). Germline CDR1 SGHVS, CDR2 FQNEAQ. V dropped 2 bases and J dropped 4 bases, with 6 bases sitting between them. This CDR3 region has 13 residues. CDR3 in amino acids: CASSLRGYNEQFF. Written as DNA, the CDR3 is TGTGCCAGCAGCTTACGAGGGTACAATGAGCAGTTCTTC.

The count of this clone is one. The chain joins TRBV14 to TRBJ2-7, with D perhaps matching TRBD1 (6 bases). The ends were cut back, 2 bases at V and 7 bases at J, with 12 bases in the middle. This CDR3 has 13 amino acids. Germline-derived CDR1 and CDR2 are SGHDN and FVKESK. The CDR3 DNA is TGTGCCAGCAGCCAAACTAGTCAGGGGGAGCAGTACGTC. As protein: CASSQTSQGEQYV.

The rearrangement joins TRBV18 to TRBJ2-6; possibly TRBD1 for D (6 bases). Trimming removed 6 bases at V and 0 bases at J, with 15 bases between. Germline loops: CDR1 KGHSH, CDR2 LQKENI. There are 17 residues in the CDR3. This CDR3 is CASSVDSRTSGANVLTF. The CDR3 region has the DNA TGTGCCAGCTCCGTGGACAGCCGTACCTCTGGGGCCAACGTCCTGACTTTC.

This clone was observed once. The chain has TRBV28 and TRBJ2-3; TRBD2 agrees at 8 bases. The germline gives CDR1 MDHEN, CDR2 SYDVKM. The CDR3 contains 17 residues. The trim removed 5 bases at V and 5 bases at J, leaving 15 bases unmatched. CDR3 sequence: CASSPPGSGGEGDTQYF. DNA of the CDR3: TGTGCCAGCAGTCCCCCGGGCTCCGGGGGGGAAGGAGATACGCAGTATTTT.

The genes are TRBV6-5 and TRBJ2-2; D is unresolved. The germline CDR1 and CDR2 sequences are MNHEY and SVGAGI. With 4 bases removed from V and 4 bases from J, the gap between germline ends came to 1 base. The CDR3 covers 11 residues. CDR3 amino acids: CASSSTGELFF. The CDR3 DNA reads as TGTGCCAGCAGTTCCACCGGGGAGCTGTTTTTT.

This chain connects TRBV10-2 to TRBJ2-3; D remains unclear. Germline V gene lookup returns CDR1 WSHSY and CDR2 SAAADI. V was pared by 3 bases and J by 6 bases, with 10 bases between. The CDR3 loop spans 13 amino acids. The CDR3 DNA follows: TGCGCCAGCAGTGACTCGGTCGGTGATACGCAGTATTTT. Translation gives CASSDSVGDTQYF.

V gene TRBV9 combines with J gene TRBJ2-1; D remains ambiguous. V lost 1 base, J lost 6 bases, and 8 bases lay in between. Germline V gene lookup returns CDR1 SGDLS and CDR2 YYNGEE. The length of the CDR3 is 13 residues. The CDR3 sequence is CASSVQVFNEQFF. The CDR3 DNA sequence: TGTGCCAGCAGCGTACAGGTCTTCAATGAGCAGTTCTTC.

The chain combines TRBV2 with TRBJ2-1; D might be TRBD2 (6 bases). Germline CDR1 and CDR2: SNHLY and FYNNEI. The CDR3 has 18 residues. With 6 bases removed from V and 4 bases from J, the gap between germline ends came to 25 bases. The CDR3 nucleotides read TGTGCCAGCAGGAACCCCCTCGGTAGCGGACTAAAATACAATGAGCAGTTCTTC. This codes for CASRNPLGSGLKYNEQFF.

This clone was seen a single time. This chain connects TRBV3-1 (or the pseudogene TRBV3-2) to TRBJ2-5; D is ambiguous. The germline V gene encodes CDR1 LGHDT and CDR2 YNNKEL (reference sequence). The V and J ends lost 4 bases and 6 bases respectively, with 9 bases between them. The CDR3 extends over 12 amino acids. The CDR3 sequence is CASSPNIQTQYF. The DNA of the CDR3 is TGTGCCAGCAGCCCCAACATCCAGACCCAGTACTTC.

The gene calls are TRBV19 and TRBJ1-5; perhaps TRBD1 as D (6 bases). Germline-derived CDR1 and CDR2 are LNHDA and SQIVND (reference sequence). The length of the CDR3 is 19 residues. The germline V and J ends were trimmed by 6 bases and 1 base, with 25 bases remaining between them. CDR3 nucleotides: TGTGCCAGTAGCGGGACCGGGGGGCACGGTGTAGGGAGCAATCAGCCCCAGCATTTT. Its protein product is CASSGTGGHGVGSNQPQHF.

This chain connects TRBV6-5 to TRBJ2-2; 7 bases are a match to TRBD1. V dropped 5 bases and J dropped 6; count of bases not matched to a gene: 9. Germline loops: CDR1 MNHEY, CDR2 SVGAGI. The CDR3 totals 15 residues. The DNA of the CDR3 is TGTGCCAGCAGTCACCGGGACAGAGGCTCCGGGGAGCTGTTTTTT. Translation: CASSHRDRGSGELFF.

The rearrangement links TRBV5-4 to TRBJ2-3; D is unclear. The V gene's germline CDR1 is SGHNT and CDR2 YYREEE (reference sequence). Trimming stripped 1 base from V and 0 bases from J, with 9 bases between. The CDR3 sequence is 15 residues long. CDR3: CASSLNGLSTDTQYF. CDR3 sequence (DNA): TGTGCCAGCAGCTTGAACGGTCTAAGCACAGATACGCAGTATTTT.

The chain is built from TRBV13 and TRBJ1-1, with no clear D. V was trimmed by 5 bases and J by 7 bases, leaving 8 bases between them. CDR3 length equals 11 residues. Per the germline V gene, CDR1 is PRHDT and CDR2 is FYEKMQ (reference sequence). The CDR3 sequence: CASSPLFEAFF. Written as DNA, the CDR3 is TGTGCCAGCAGCCCCTTATTTGAAGCTTTCTTT.

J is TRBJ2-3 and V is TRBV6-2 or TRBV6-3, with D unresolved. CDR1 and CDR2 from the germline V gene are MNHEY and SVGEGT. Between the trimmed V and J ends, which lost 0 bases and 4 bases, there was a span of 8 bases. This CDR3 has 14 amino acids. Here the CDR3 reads CASSYSIVSDTQYF. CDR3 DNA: TGTGCCAGCAGTTACTCGATTGTATCAGATACGCAGTATTTT.

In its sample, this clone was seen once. The CDR3 bases are TGTGCCAGCAGTTTCTTACAGGGTACAGATACGCAGTATTTT. Its translation: CASSFLQGTDTQYF. This chain uses TRBV6-6 with TRBJ2-3; TRBD1 might be the D (6 bases). V was cut by 4 bases and J by 3 bases, with 11 bases left in between. CDR1 and CDR2 from the germline V gene are MNHNY and SVGAGI (reference sequence). CDR3 size: 14 residues.

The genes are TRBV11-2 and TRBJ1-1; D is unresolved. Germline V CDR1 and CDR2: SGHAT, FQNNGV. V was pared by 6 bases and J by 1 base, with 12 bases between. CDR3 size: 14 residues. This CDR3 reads CASSPERWNTEAFF. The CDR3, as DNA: TGTGCCAGCAGTCCCGAGCGCTGGAACACTGAAGCTTTCTTT.

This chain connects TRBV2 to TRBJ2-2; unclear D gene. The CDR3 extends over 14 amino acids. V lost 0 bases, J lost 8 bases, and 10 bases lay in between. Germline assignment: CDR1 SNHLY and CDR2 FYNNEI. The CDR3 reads CASSEALHRGELFF. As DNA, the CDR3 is TGTGCCAGCAGTGAAGCGCTTCACCGGGGGGAGCTGTTTTTT.

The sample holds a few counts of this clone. The CDR3 coding sequence is TGTGCCAGCAGCATCCAGGACACCTTGTACCAAGAGACCCAGTACTTC. Amino acids: CASSIQDTLYQETQYF. The chain employs TRBV28 and TRBJ2-5, with D possibly matching TRBD1 (5 bases). V gave up 6 bases and J gave up 0 bases, with 17 bases separating them. The CDR3 runs 16 residues. Germline CDR1 and CDR2: MDHEN and SYDVKM.

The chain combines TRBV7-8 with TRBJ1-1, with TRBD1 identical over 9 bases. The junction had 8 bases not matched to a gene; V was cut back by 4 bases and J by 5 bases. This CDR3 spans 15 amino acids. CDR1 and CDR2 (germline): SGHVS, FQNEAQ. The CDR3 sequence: CASSSPDRGETEAFF. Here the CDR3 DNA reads TGTGCCAGCAGCTCCCCCGACAGGGGGGAAACTGAAGCTTTCTTT.

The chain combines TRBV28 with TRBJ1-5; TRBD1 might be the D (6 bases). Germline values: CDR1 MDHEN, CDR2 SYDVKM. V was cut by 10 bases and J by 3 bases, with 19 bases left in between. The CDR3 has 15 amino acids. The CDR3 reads CATYSGGHFNQPQHF. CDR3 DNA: TGTGCCACCTATAGCGGGGGACACTTCAATCAGCCCCAGCATTTT.

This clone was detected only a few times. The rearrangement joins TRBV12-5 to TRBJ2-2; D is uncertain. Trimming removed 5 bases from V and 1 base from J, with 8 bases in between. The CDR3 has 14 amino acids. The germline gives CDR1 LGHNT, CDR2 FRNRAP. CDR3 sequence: CASGLILNTGELFF. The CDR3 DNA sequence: TGTGCTAGTGGTCTAATACTGAACACCGGGGAGCTGTTTTTT.

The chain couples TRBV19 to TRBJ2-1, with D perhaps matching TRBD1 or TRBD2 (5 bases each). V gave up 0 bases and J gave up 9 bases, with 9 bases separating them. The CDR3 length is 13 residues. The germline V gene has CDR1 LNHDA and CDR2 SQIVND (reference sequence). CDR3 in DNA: TGTGCCAGTAGTATAGACGCAGGGACTGAGCAGTTCTTC. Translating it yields CASSIDAGTEQFF.

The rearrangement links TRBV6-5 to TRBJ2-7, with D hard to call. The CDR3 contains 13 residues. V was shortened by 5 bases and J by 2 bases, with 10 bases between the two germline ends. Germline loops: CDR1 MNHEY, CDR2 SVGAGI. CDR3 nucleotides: TGTGCCAGCAGTCGGACGTACGCCTACGAGCAGTACTTC. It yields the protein CASSRTYAYEQYF.